Listed below are T cell receptor beta chains from one sample, sequenced in a study of T cell responses to AZD1222 COVID-19 vaccine. Profiled with immunoSEQ multiplex PCR; TCRdb holds only in-frame clones, not every one. The sample holds roughly 140,000 clones, around 90% seen once. The specimen was peripheral blood, collected on day 0 of AZD1222 vaccination. The source is an adult in good health. The CDR3 runs from the conserved cysteine through the conserved F or W. D genes are given only for firm matches. Not every row has a clone size; where given, it reads once, few, many or a size class.

TRBJ1-5,TRBV5-3,NA,17,NA,CARRKYRVRHGNQPQHF,TGTGCCAGAAGAAAGTACAGGGTGAGGCATGGCAATCAGCCCCAGCATTTT
TRBJ2-2,TRBV7-3,NA,14,NA,CASRDSLNTGELFF,TGTGCCAGCCGAGACTCCCTAAACACCGGGGAGCTGTTTTTT
TRBJ1-6,TRBV7-2,NA,13,NA,CASSLGSNSPLHF,TGTGCCAGCAGCTTAGGGTCTAATTCACCCCTCCACTTT
TRBJ2-1,TRBV6-6,NA,16,TRBD2,CASSYSLAGSANEQFF,TGTGCCAGCAGTTACTCGCTAGCGGGATCCGCCAATGAGCAGTTCTTC
TRBJ1-1,TRBV27,NA,17,NA,CASSLIFGSHSNTEAFF,TGTGCCAGCAGTTTAATCTTTGGTTCGCACTCCAACACTGAAGCTTTCTTT
TRBJ1-1,TRBV4-1,NA,16,NA,CASSQDRAGADTEAFF,TGCGCCAGCAGCCAAGATAGGGCAGGGGCGGACACTGAAGCTTTCTTT
TRBJ1-6,TRBV5-1,NA,14,TRBD1,CASSTQGVNSPLHF,TGCGCCAGCAGCACGCAGGGGGTTAATTCACCCCTCCACTTT
TRBJ2-7,TRBV6-5,NA,14,NA,CASSYRATPYEQYF,TGTGCCAGCAGTTACAGGGCCACACCATACGAGCAGTACTTC
TRBJ1-6,TRBV6-5,NA,15,NA,CASSYSRTALSPLHF,TGTGCCAGCAGTTACTCGAGGACGGCCCTCTCACCCCTCCACTTT
TRBJ1-3,TRBV2,NA,16,TRBD1,CASSLVGQGPGNTIYF,TGTGCCAGCAGTCTCGTGGGACAGGGGCCTGGAAACACCATATATTTT
TRBJ2-5,TRBV7-3,NA,14,NA,CASSLRGEQETQYF,TGTGCCAGCAGCTTAAGGGGGGAGCAAGAGACCCAGTACTTC
TRBJ2-1,TRBV13,many,12,NA,CASSFRGNEQFF,TGTGCCAGCAGCTTCAGAGGAAATGAGCAGTTCTTC
TRBJ1-2,TRBV15,NA,13,NA,CATSRERLEGYTF,TGTGCCACCAGCAGAGAGCGACTAGAAGGCTACACCTTC
TRBJ2-7,TRBV4-1,NA,17,NA,CASSHEDGRVGSYEQYF,TGCGCCAGCAGCCATGAGGACGGTAGGGTGGGGTCCTACGAGCAGTACTTC
TRBJ2-3,TRBV24-1,NA,21,NA,CATSDPFSPDATGYRTDTQYF,TGTGCCACCAGTGATCCTTTCTCCCCAGACGCTACAGGTTACCGCACAGATACGCAGTATTTT
TRBJ2-1,TRBV4-2,NA,16,TRBD2,CASSQEGRGGLDEQFF,TGTGCCAGCAGCCAAGAAGGTCGGGGGGGCCTCGATGAGCAGTTCTTC
TRBJ2-1,TRBV7-2,NA,15,TRBD2,CASSLGLAGGYEQFF,TGTGCCAGCAGCCTGGGACTAGCGGGGGGATACGAGCAGTTCTTC
TRBJ2-7,TRBV12-3/TRBV12-4,NA,13,NA,CASSRTVIYEQYF,TGTGCCAGCAGTCGGACTGTCATCTACGAGCAGTACTTC
TRBJ2-1,TRBV4-2,NA,15,TRBD1,CASSLRDRGADEQFF,TGTGCCAGCAGCCTCCGGGACAGGGGCGCTGATGAGCAGTTCTTC
TRBJ1-6,TRBV7-6,NA,17,NA,CASSLAGGQSNNSPLHF,TGTGCCAGCAGCTTAGCGGGGGGGCAATCTAATAATTCACCCCTCCACTTT
TRBJ2-3,TRBV28,once,16,NA,CASSSNQGNYADTQYF,TGTGCCAGCAGTTCTAATCAGGGAAACTACGCAGATACGCAGTATTTT
TRBJ1-1,TRBV7-6,NA,14,NA,CASSQLGGGTEAFF,TGTGCCAGCAGCCAACTTGGGGGGGGAACTGAAGCTTTCTTT
TRBJ2-2,TRBV7-3,NA,14,NA,CASRLDPNTGELFF,TGTGCCAGCAGGTTGGACCCGAACACCGGGGAGCTGTTTTTT
TRBJ1-1,TRBV6-5,NA,13,NA,CASKPHFGAEAFF,TGTGCCAGCAAACCCCACTTTGGGGCAGAAGCTTTCTTT
TRBJ2-5,TRBV7-2,NA,14,NA,CASSLFGQQETQYF,TGTGCCAGCAGCTTATTCGGCCAGCAAGAGACCCAGTACTTC
TRBJ2-1,TRBV7-8,NA,18,NA,CASSQTDSLGSSYNEQFF,TGTGCCAGCAGCCAGACGGACTCCCTGGGAAGCTCCTACAATGAGCAGTTCTTC
TRBJ2-1,TRBV2,once,12,NA,CASSALLNEQFF,TGTGCCAGCAGTGCACTCCTCAATGAGCAGTTCTTC
TRBJ2-5,TRBV7-8,NA,13,TRBD2,CASIQASGETQYF,TGTGCCAGCATCCAGGCTAGCGGAGAGACCCAGTACTTC
TRBJ2-7,TRBV3-1/TRBV3-2,NA,15,NA,CASSHSTRVTREQYF,TGTGCCAGCAGCCACTCTACCCGGGTTACTCGGGAGCAGTACTTC
TRBJ1-4,TRBV19,NA,14,TRBD1,CASSLRQGDEKLFF,TGTGCCAGTAGTTTACGACAGGGGGATGAAAAACTGTTTTTT
TRBJ2-7,TRBV7-9,NA,12,NA,CASSPRGYEQYF,TGTGCCAGCAGTCCTAGGGGATACGAGCAGTACTTC
TRBJ1-1,TRBV9,NA,15,NA,CARSGRKAGGTEAFF,TGTGCAAGGTCGGGGCGGAAGGCGGGTGGCACTGAAGCTTTCTTT
TRBJ2-1,TRBV5-1,NA,15,NA,CASSIDGTPYNEQFF,TGCGCCAGCAGCATAGACGGGACACCGTACAATGAGCAGTTCTTC
TRBJ2-7,TRBV2,NA,12,TRBD1,CASSGTGGEQYF,TGTGCCAGCAGTGGAACAGGGGGAGAGCAGTACTTC
TRBJ2-2,TRBV7-2,NA,16,TRBD2,CASSLDTSGGVGELFF,TGTGCCAGCAGCTTAGATACTAGCGGGGGGGTCGGGGAGCTGTTTTTT